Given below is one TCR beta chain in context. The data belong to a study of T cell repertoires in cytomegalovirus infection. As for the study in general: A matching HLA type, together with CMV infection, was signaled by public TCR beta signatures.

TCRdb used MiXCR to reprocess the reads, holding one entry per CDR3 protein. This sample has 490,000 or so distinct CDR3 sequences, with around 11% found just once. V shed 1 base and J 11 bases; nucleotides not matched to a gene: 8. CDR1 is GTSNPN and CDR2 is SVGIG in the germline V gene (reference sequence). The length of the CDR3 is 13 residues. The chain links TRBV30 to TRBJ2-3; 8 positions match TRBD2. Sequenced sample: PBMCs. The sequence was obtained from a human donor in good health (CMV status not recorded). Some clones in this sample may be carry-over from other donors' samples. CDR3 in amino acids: CAWSEGAGVWQYF. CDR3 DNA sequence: TGTGCCTGGAGTGAGGGAGCGGGAGTCTGGCAGTATTTT.